These 29 T cell receptor beta chains came from one sample sequenced in a study of blood T cell repertoires in COVID-19. Data came from immunoSEQ multiplex PCR; TCRdb stores just in-frame clones and leaves some out. The table includes around 120,000 clones, 65% to 85% detected once. Material: peripheral blood. These receptors were collected from an elderly man with active or convalescent COVID-19.

This sequence joins TRBV7-2 and TRBJ1-2, with 8 bases matching TRBD1. The germline CDR1 and CDR2 sequences are SGHTA and FQGNSA. The CDR3 is 15 amino acids. V gave up 1 base and J gave up 8 bases; unmatched junction bases: 9. DNA for the CDR3: TGTGCCAGCAGCTTAGGTGGCGCAGGGGGCACAGGCTACACCTTC. It is translated as CASSLGGAGGTGYTF.

The chain joins TRBV5-4 to TRBJ1-2; D possibly corresponds to TRBD1 (6 bases). Trimming cost V 6 bases and J 5 bases, with 17 bases left between them. CDR3 length: 14 amino acids. The germline V gene has CDR1 SGHNT and CDR2 YYREEE (reference sequence). Here the CDR3 DNA reads TGTGCCAGCAAACGGGTTTCAGGGGATTATGGCTACACCTTC. Translation: CASKRVSGDYGYTF. Together with reference TRBV5-4 and TRBJ1-2, the CDR3 gives the full variable domain: ETGVTQSPTHLIKTRGQQVTLRCSSQSGHNTVSWYQQALGQGPQFIFQYYREEENGRGNFPPRFSGLQFPNYSSELNVNALELDDSALYLCASKRVSGDYGYTFGSGTRLTVV.

The V call is TRBV19, the J call TRBJ2-3; TRBD1 agrees at 8 bases. The CDR3 spans 14 residues. Germline assignment: CDR1 LNHDA and CDR2 SQIVND (reference sequence). The V gene end was trimmed by 5 bases and the J gene end by 4 bases; junction bases not matched to a gene: 5. The CDR3 loop reads CASSDRGRADTQYF. CDR3 sequence (DNA): TGTGCCAGTAGTGACAGGGGTCGGGCAGATACGCAGTATTTT.

This rearrangement joins TRBV7-2 to TRBJ1-5; D gene uncertain. CDR3 length: 14 residues. Between the trimmed V and J ends, which lost 3 bases and 5 bases, there was a span of 11 bases. Per germline, CDR1 SGHTA and CDR2 FQGNSA. The CDR3 DNA is TGTGCCAGCAGCTTGATGTTGTCAGATCAGCCCCAGCATTTT. It is translated as CASSLMLSDQPQHF.

In nucleotides, the CDR3 is TGTGCCAGCAGTTTAACAGGGCTAGGCAATCAGCCCCAGCATTTT. Its translation: CASSLTGLGNQPQHF. The chain uses TRBV28 and TRBJ1-5; tentative D call: TRBD1 (6 bases). V lost 2 bases and J 2 bases, leaving 10 bases between the germline ends. This CDR3 comprises 15 residues. Per germline, CDR1 MDHEN and CDR2 SYDVKM. Full variable domain (missing parts from reference TRBV28 and TRBJ1-5): DVKVTQSSRYLVKRTGEKVFLECVQDMDHENMFWYRQDPGLGLRLIYFSYDVKMKEKGDIPEGYSVSREKKERFSLILESASTNQTSMYLCASSLTGLGNQPQHFGDGTRLSIL.

V usage is TRBV30 and J usage is TRBJ1-3; D remains ambiguous. Germline V gene data show CDR1 as GTSNPN and CDR2 as SVGIG (reference sequence). The CDR3 length is 14 residues. Between the trimmed V and J ends, which lost 3 bases and 4 bases, there was a span of 13 bases. CDR3 region: CAWSVVAGGNTIYF. The CDR3 DNA reads TGTGCCTGGAGCGTAGTAGCGGGCGGAAACACCATATATTTT.

The rearrangement uses TRBV28 and TRBJ2-7; maybe TRBD2 (5 bases). Germline V gene sequence: CDR1 MDHEN, CDR2 SYDVKM. The CDR3 is 14 amino acids. Trimming cost V 2 bases and J 3 bases, with 11 bases left between them. CDR3 sequence: CASSLRRDYYEQYF. The CDR3 bases are TGTGCCAGCAGTTTACGACGGGATTACTACGAGCAGTACTTC.

V and J are TRBV10-3 and TRBJ2-3, with 7 bases aligning to TRBD1. The germline CDR1 and CDR2 sequences are ENHRY and SYGVKD. J was trimmed by 2 bases and V by 6 bases; bases with no gene match: 5. The length of the CDR3 is 14 residues. CDR3 loop: CAIRRQGDTDTQYF. The CDR3, as DNA: TGTGCCATCAGACGACAGGGAGACACAGATACGCAGTATTTT.

This chain connects TRBV29-1 to TRBJ2-1; D is ambiguous. This CDR3 spans 10 amino acids. Between the trimmed V and J ends, which lost 7 bases and 6 bases, there was a span of 7 bases. Germline CDR1 is SQVTM and CDR2 is ANQGSEA. The CDR3 loop is CSADFNEQFF. The CDR3 DNA reads as TGCAGCGCCGACTTCAATGAGCAGTTCTTC.

This chain links TRBV5-1 with TRBJ2-7; 8 bases align to TRBD2. Germline CDR1 reads SGHRS; CDR2 reads YFSETQ. V gave up 4 bases and J gave up 5 bases; unmatched junction bases: 11. The CDR3 loop spans 15 amino acids. The CDR3 coding sequence is TGCGCCAGCAGCCCAAACCCGGGGGGGAGGGACGAGCAGTACTTC. Its translation: CASSPNPGGRDEQYF. Full variable domain (remainder filled in from reference TRBV5-1 and TRBJ2-7): KAGVTQTPRYLIKTRGQQVTLSCSPISGHRSVSWYQQTPGQGLQFLFEYFSETQRNKGNFPGRFSGRQFSNSRSEMNVSTLELGDSALYLCASSPNPGGRDEQYFGPGTRLTVT.

The V gene is TRBV20-1, the J gene TRBJ1-2, with a weak D call TRBD1 (5 bases). CDR3 size: 11 residues. The germline V gene has CDR1 DFQATT and CDR2 SNEGSKA (reference sequence). For the CDR3, the DNA is TGCAGCCTGGGGGGGAACTATGGCTACACCTTC. Amino acids: CSLGGNYGYTF.

The chain carries TRBV5-1 and TRBJ2-3; the D is unclear. Germline assignment: CDR1 SGHRS and CDR2 YFSETQ. The CDR3 extends over 13 amino acids. The V gene lost 2 bases and the J gene lost 0 bases, with 4 bases spanning the gap. As DNA, the CDR3 is TGCGCCAGCAGCTTCCCTAGCACAGATACGCAGTATTTT. Translating gives CASSFPSTDTQYF.

The chain has TRBV7-8 and TRBJ2-7; 10 positions match TRBD1. The CDR3 contains 14 residues. After removal of 6 bases from V and 6 bases from J, the junction contained 8 bases not matched to a gene. Per germline, CDR1 SGHVS and CDR2 FQNEAQ. The CDR3 DNA reads as TGTGCCAGCAGAACGGGACAGGGGTCCCCCGAGCAGTACTTC. The encoded protein is CASRTGQGSPEQYF.

The gene calls are TRBV5-6 and TRBJ1-2; D uncertain. The CDR3 contains 16 residues. Deletions cut 0 bases from V and 1 base from J, with 13 bases between. Germline values: CDR1 SGHDT, CDR2 YYEEEE. CDR3 nucleotides: TGTGCCAGCAGCTTGGCCGGGAGGTGGGATAACTATGGCTACACCTTC. As protein: CASSLAGRWDNYGYTF. Full variable domain (missing parts from reference TRBV5-6 and TRBJ1-2): DAGVTQSPTHLIKTRGQQVTLRCSPKSGHDTVSWYQQALGQGPQFIFQYYEEEERQRGNFPDRFSGHQFPNYSSELNVNALLLGDSALYLCASSLAGRWDNYGYTFGSGTRLTVV.

This chain joins TRBV2 and TRBJ1-6; D uncertain. V lost 5 bases to trimming and J lost 0 bases, with 11 bases between them. CDR1 is SNHLY, CDR2 FYNNEI, per germline. The CDR3 loop spans 16 amino acids. CDR3 protein: CASSSDSSSYNSPLHF. CDR3 DNA: TGTGCCAGCAGTTCGGACTCGAGCTCCTATAATTCACCCCTCCACTTT.

This clone was recorded once. CDR3 sequence: CASRPTGDDEQYF. In DNA form, the CDR3 reads TGTGCCAGCAGGCCCACAGGGGACGACGAGCAGTACTTC. V usage is TRBV28 and J usage is TRBJ2-7; TRBD1 agrees at 7 bases. Looked up from germline, CDR1 is MDHEN and CDR2 is SYDVKM. V was pared by 6 bases and J by 5 bases, with 7 bases of the junction left unmatched. This CDR3 has 13 amino acids.

The rearrangement links TRBV3-1 (or the pseudogene TRBV3-2) to TRBJ1-6, with 10 bases lining up with TRBD1. Germline V gene data show CDR1 as LGHDT and CDR2 as YNNKEL (reference sequence). Unmatched junction bases numbered 3, after V lost 7 bases and J lost 9 bases. The CDR3 is 13 amino acids. The CDR3 DNA is TGTGCCAGCAATGACAGGGGGCGTTCACCCCTCCACTTT. It encodes CASNDRGRSPLHF.

This clone was observed a few times. The chain is built from TRBV11-2 and TRBJ1-2; D uncertain. V was cut by 5 bases and J by 1 base, with 11 bases left in between. Germline-derived CDR1 and CDR2 are SGHAT and FQNNGV. CDR3 length: 14 residues. CDR3 in amino acids: CASSPSGVNYGYTF. DNA of the CDR3: TGTGCCAGCAGCCCATCCGGAGTTAACTATGGCTACACCTTC. Full variable domain (remainder filled in from reference TRBV11-2 and TRBJ1-2): EAGVAQSPRYKIIEKRQSVAFWCNPISGHATLYWYQQILGQGPKLLIQFQNNGVVDDSQLPKDRFSAERLKGVDSTLKIQPAKLEDSAVYLCASSPSGVNYGYTFGSGTRLTVV.

This clone came up once. The V gene is TRBV19, the J gene TRBJ1-1, with 7 bases fitting TRBD1. CDR3 length equals 15 residues. The V and J ends lost 3 bases and 6 bases, in that order; junction bases with no gene match: 10. The germline gives CDR1 LNHDA, CDR2 SQIVND (reference sequence). In nucleotides, the CDR3 is TGTGCCAGTAGTATTGTCGCAGGGGGTCTCCCTGAAGCTTTCTTT. It yields the protein CASSIVAGGLPEAFF.

The chain is built from TRBV19 and TRBJ1-5; 8 bases line up with TRBD1. The CDR3 length is 13 residues. V was clipped by 6 bases and J by 6 bases; unmatched bases: 4. The V gene's germline CDR1 is LNHDA and CDR2 SQIVND (reference sequence). The CDR3 DNA reads as TGTGCCAGTAGGGACAGGGACCCTCAGCCCCAGCATTTT. It translates to CASRDRDPQPQHF.

The rearrangement uses TRBV15 and TRBJ1-1; D possibly corresponds to TRBD1 (5 bases). The germline CDR1 and CDR2 sequences are LNHNV and YYDKDF (reference sequence). The CDR3 spans 13 residues. Trimming removed 1 base at V and 8 bases at J, with 11 bases between. Here the CDR3 reads CATSRAGSGEAFF. Written as DNA, the CDR3 is TGTGCCACCAGCAGAGCAGGGAGCGGGGAAGCTTTCTTT.

The rearrangement links TRBV5-1 to TRBJ1-5; TRBD1 is a possible D gene (6 bases). V was cut by 2 bases and J by 5 bases, with 17 bases left in between. This CDR3 is 16 amino acids long. Germline V CDR1 and CDR2: SGHRS, YFSETQ. In DNA, the CDR3 is TGCGCCAGCAGCTTTGGAGGTGCGGGGGGCGATCAGCCCCAGCATTTT. Its protein product is CASSFGGAGGDQPQHF.

This clone was seen only a few times. The V gene is TRBV7-9, the J gene TRBJ1-1; a weak D match, TRBD1 (5 bases). Germline values: CDR1 SEHNR, CDR2 FQNEAQ (reference sequence). The V end lost 2 bases, the J end lost 5 bases, and 9 bases lay between the germline ends. The CDR3 spans 13 residues. CDR3 bases: TGTGCCAGCAGCTTAATGGGGGGGACTGAAGCTTTCTTT. Protein: CASSLMGGTEAFF.

This clone has just a few counts. The rearrangement joins TRBV28 to TRBJ1-2, with D maybe TRBD1 (6 bases). This CDR3 region has 12 residues. CDR1 and CDR2 (germline): MDHEN, SYDVKM. Trimming left V 3 bases short and J 4 bases short, with 6 bases between. CDR3 DNA sequence: TGTGCCAGCAGTTTGGACAGCTATGGCTACACCTTC. As protein: CASSLDSYGYTF.

A few counts support this clone. The CDR3 spells CASSLVEGSYEQYF. CDR3 sequence (DNA): TGTGCCAGCAGCTTAGTAGAGGGCTCCTACGAGCAGTACTTC. The chain uses TRBV7-2 and TRBJ2-7, with TRBD2 as a possible D gene (5 bases). V was cut by 1 base and J by 0 bases, with 7 bases left in between. Germline loops: CDR1 SGHTA, CDR2 FQGNSA. This CDR3 is built from 14 residues.

The chain combines TRBV11-2 with TRBJ1-1; TRBD1 might be the D (5 bases). The CDR3 is made up of 15 amino acids. V dropped 0 bases and J dropped 4 bases, with 12 bases sitting between them. Germline V gene sequence: CDR1 SGHAT, CDR2 FQNNGV. CDR3 in DNA: TGTGCCAGCAGCTTAGACGGGGGGGAGGGCACTGAAGCTTTCTTT. Protein: CASSLDGGEGTEAFF.

The V and J genes are TRBV12-2 and TRBJ1-4; the DNA was not used to check the table's D call, TRBD1. TRBV12-2 is reported as a pseudogene. The CDR3 contains 16 residues. For the CDR3, the DNA is TGTGCAAGTCGCCAACTTGAACAGGGTAGTCGGGAAAAACTGTTTTTT. This translates into CASRQLEQGSREKLFF.

This clone appeared a few times. The chain uses TRBV18 and TRBJ1-1; 11 nucleotides line up with TRBD1. From germline, CDR1 is KGHSH and CDR2 LQKENI. This CDR3 contains 15 residues. V lost 2 bases and J lost 8; bases outside the gene matches: 7. CDR3 coding DNA: TGTGCCAGCTCACCATTCGGACAGGGGGCGGACGAAGCTTTCTTT. Protein: CASSPFGQGADEAFF.

A single count supports this clone. This chain joins TRBV4-2 and TRBJ1-2, with D tentatively TRBD1 (5 bases). Germline V gene data show CDR1 as LGHNA and CDR2 as YNFKEQ. V lost 3 bases to trimming and J lost 5 bases, with 13 bases between them. The CDR3 is made up of 14 amino acids. This CDR3 reads CASSQGRGGYGYTF. For the CDR3, the DNA is TGTGCCAGCAGCCAGGGACGGGGGGGTTATGGCTACACCTTC.